The sample holds many counts of the clone carrying this T cell receptor (beta chain). The source of the sample is a study of regulatory T cells in long-lasting Graves disease. V dropped 4 bases and J dropped 6; count of bases not matched to a gene: 9. CDR1 and CDR2 (germline): MNHNS, SASEGT. The CDR3 consists of 16 residues. Time point indicated: newly diagnosed GD, antithyroid drugs for less than 3 months. With RNA extracted from PBMCs as input, the TCR library was made. With iRepertoire HTBI primers and Arm-PCR of CDR3 regions, TCR beta libraries were built. TCRdb reprocessed the multiplex PCR reads with MiXCR, giving one entry per CDR3 protein. Of 440,000 or so distinct CDR3 sequences listed, about 17% are singletons. These records were also assigned to another study, of T cells in Graves' hyperthyroidism and ophthalmopathy.

The chain links TRBV6-1 to TRBJ1-2; 12 positions agree with TRBD1. The source material was peripheral blood mononuclear cells (PBMCs), sampled at new diagnosis, from a patient treated with antithyroid drugs. The TCR originated in a woman aged 25 to 45 with Graves disease. The CDR3 DNA sequence: TGTGCCAGCAGTGTTAAAGGGACAGGGGGCTTGGATGGCTACACCTTC. Protein product: CASSVKGTGGLDGYTF.